This T cell receptor (beta chain) is drawn from a study of cytotoxic CD8 clonotypes in ibrutinib-treated CLL. Study-wide background: Complete response was seen in 2 patients and partial in some 24; approximately 12 progressed and roughly 15 stayed remitted after a median roughly 65 months. Treatment had run for a median roughly 13 months, range 6 to 36, when response samples were taken.

Investigators sought sequencing depths of between 1 in 200,000 and 1 in 1 million T cells. Generated by immunoSEQ multiplex PCR, the TCRdb table keeps only in-frame clones and is missing some. Of 29,000 or so clones detected, about 70% appear once; the ten largest clones hold roughly 51%. Germline lookup yields CDR1 MDHEN and CDR2 SYDVKM. The CDR3 contains 12 residues. The germline V and J ends were trimmed by 2 bases and 9 bases, with 10 bases remaining between them. Regarding this clone: The antigen is undetermined.

Findings of the study overall: Public clonotypes (which were uncommon) either contracted or remained stable on treatment.

The sequence came from a human donor with chronic lymphocytic leukemia. The sample here was PBMCs, taken after 24 months of ibrutinib treatment. J is TRBJ1-1 and V is TRBV28, with D possibly being TRBD1 (6 bases). In DNA, the CDR3 is TGTGCCAGCAGTTTAGGGACATCCCAAGCTTTCTTT. Residues: CASSLGTSQAFF.